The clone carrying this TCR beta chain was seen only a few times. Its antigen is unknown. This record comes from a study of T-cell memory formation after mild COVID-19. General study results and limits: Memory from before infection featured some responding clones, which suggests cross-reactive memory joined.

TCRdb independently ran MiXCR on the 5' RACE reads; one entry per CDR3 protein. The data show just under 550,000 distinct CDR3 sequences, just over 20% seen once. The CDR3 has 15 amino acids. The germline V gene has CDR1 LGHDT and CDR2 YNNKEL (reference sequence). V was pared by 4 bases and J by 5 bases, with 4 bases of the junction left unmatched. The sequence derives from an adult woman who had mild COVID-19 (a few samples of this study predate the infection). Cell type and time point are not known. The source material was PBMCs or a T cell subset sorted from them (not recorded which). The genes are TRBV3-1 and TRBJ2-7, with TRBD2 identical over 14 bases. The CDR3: CASSRTSGRNHEQYF. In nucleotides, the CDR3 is TGTGCCAGCAGCCGGACTAGCGGGAGGAACCACGAGCAGTACTTC.